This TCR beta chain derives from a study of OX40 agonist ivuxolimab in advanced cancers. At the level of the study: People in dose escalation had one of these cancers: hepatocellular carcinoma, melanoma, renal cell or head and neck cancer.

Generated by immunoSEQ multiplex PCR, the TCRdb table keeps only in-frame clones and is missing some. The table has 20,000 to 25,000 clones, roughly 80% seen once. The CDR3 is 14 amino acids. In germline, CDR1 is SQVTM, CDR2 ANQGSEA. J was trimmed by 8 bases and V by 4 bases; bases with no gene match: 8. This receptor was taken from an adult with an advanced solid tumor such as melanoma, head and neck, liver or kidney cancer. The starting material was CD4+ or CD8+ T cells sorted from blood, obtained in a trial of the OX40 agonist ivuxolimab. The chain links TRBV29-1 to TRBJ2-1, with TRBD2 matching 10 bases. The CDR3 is CSVVDSGGIDEQFF. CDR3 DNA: TGCAGCGTTGTCGATAGCGGGGGGATCGATGAGCAGTTCTTC.